The 22 T cell receptor beta chains reported below all come from one sample, sequenced in a study of beta chain features in type 1 diabetes (dated 2018 in TCRdb). The investigation overall reported the following: A moderate but significant shortening of TCRB CDR3 length was observed in type 1 diabetes patients in all four CD4+ subsets.

Library creation used the immunoSEQ multiplex PCR assay. The entire isolated RNA was reverse transcribed using the High Capacity cDNA Reverse Transcription Kit, and thus expressed TCRB transcripts were sequenced. TCRdb provides this immuneACCESS table in a form limited to in-frame rearrangements. Some clones are lacking; in checked studies, under half of them reflect an unresolved V gene, and why the rest are absent is not known. This sample has 350,000 to 400,000 clones in its table, and roughly 12% of those were observed once. Of the sample, 0.0085% to 0.012% is held by the ten largest clones. What these receptors recognize is not known. Sequenced: naive CD4+ T cells from blood. The cell subset or site label, read with the paper, signifies: true naive CD4+ T cells. The receptors here all came from a woman aged 18-30 years with type 1 diabetes.

This chain connects TRBV4-3 to TRBJ2-1, with D possibly matching TRBD1 (7 bases). The CDR3 is made up of 15 amino acids. V lost 6 bases to trimming and J lost 1 base, with 13 bases between them. The V gene's germline CDR1 is LGHNA and CDR2 YSLEER. CDR3 sequence reads: CASRYRGGSYNEQFF. The CDR3 DNA follows: TGCGCCAGCAGATACAGGGGAGGTTCCTACAATGAGCAGTTCTTC.

The gene calls are TRBV7-9 and TRBJ1-3; D unclear. The germline gives CDR1 SEHNR, CDR2 FQNEAQ (reference sequence). Trimming removed 3 bases at V and 3 bases at J, with 6 bases between. The CDR3 consists of 13 residues. In nucleotides, the CDR3 is TGTGCCAGCAGCTTCCTAGGTGGAAACACCATATATTTT. Residues: CASSFLGGNTIYF.

The chain links TRBV18 to TRBJ1-1; 7 bases are a match to TRBD1. The CDR3 covers 14 residues. CDR1 and CDR2 (germline): KGHSH, LQKENI. Germline trimming cut 2 bases from V and 4 bases from J; bases unmatched to any gene: 4. CDR3 region: CASSPKGATTEAFF. The CDR3 DNA sequence: TGTGCCAGCTCACCAAAGGGGGCGACCACTGAAGCTTTCTTT.

The chain couples TRBV4-2 to TRBJ2-2, with TRBD2 identical over 8 bases. Per the germline V gene, CDR1 is LGHNA and CDR2 is YNFKEQ. This CDR3 region has 15 residues. The junction had 7 bases not matched to a gene; V was cut back by 4 bases and J by 6 bases. DNA of the CDR3: TGTGCCAGCAGCCCGGGACTAGGGTCCGCCGGGGAGCTGTTTTTT. It specifies CASSPGLGSAGELFF.

In DNA, the CDR3 is TGCAGTGGATCGGGGTACACTGAAGCTTTCTTT. Its translation is CSGSGYTEAFF. The V and J genes are TRBV20-1 and TRBJ1-1; D unclear. The CDR3 loop spans 11 amino acids. V was pared by 7 bases and J by 3 bases, with 9 bases between. Germline V gene lookup returns CDR1 DFQATT and CDR2 SNEGSKA (reference sequence).

In this sample, this clone turned up a few times. J is TRBJ1-2 and V is TRBV29-1; the D gene is possibly TRBD1 (5 bases). Per the germline V gene, CDR1 is SQVTM and CDR2 is ANQGSEA. The CDR3 runs to 13 residues. The V gene lost 7 bases and the J gene lost 13 bases, with 25 bases spanning the gap. The CDR3 here is CSALKPGTSLGTF. The CDR3 DNA follows: TGCAGCGCCCTCAAACCGGGGACTTCATTAGGCACCTTC.

This clone was observed a few times. The chain has TRBV9 and TRBJ2-1; 8 bases line up with TRBD1. The CDR3 spans 15 residues. Germline lookup yields CDR1 SGDLS and CDR2 YYNGEE. Germline trimming cut 3 bases from V and 8 bases from J; bases unmatched to any gene: 10. Here the CDR3 reads CASSARDRRIDEQFF. CDR3 DNA sequence: TGTGCCAGCAGCGCCCGGGACAGGAGGATCGATGAGCAGTTCTTC.

In this sample, this clone turned up a few times. This chain links TRBV19 with TRBJ2-2; 9 bases match TRBD1. This CDR3 is 14 amino acids long. The V gene's germline CDR1 is LNHDA and CDR2 SQIVND (reference sequence). Unmatched junction bases numbered 9, after V lost 10 bases and J lost 6 bases. CDR3 nucleotides: TGTGCCACTCAGGGACAGGGAATCCCCGGGGAGCTGTTTTTT. This translates into CATQGQGIPGELFF. The entire variable domain, with the rest obtained from reference TRBV19 and TRBJ2-2, is as follows: DGGITQSPKYLFRKEGQNVTLSCEQNLNHDAMYWYRQDPGQGLRLIYYSQIVNDFQKGDIAEGYSVSREKKESFPLTVTSAQKNPTAFYLCATQGQGIPGELFFGEGSRLTVL.

The V call is TRBV27, the J call TRBJ1-2; maybe TRBD1 (6 bases). The V end was cut by 6 bases, the J end by 1 base, with 15 bases between. The CDR3 has 15 residues. Germline-derived CDR1 and CDR2 are MNHEY and SMNVEV (reference sequence). Written as DNA, the CDR3 is TGTGCCAGCAGAACAGGGACACTTTTTAACTATGGCTACACCTTC. Residues: CASRTGTLFNYGYTF.

A few counts support this clone. The rearrangement links TRBV7-9 to TRBJ1-2; the D is unclear. The CDR3 spans 14 residues. V lost 5 bases and J 9 bases, leaving 19 bases between the germline ends. Germline V lookup: CDR1 SEHNR, CDR2 FQNEAQ (reference sequence). CDR3 in amino acids: CASSPMTDGSRYTF. DNA for the CDR3: TGTGCCAGCAGCCCGATGACTGACGGGAGCCGCTACACCTTC.

This clone was seen only a few times. The sample holds other DNA sequences that translate to the same CDR3. CDR3: CASSPGTSGNNEQFF. The CDR3 DNA is TGCGCCAGCAGCCCAGGGACTAGCGGTAACAATGAGCAGTTCTTC. V is TRBV5-1 and J is TRBJ2-1; 11 bases match TRBD2. Germline CDR1 reads SGHRS; CDR2 reads YFSETQ. This CDR3 spans 15 amino acids. V lost 4 bases, J lost 5 bases, and 5 bases stayed unmatched. The full variable domain, completed using reference TRBV5-1 and TRBJ2-1, is KAGVTQTPRYLIKTRGQQVTLSCSPISGHRSVSWYQQTPGQGLQFLFEYFSETQRNKGNFPGRFSGRQFSNSRSEMNVSTLELGDSALYLCASSPGTSGNNEQFFGPGTRLTVL.

The CDR3 DNA is TGTGCCAGCAGCCAATCCTCTTTCTATCCTATTGAGCAGTACTTC. Its translation is CASSQSSFYPIEQYF. This chain uses TRBV7-9 with TRBJ2-7; D remains ambiguous. The CDR3 sequence is 15 residues long. V was cut by 5 bases and J by 7 bases, with 21 bases left in between. Germline V gene sequence: CDR1 SEHNR, CDR2 FQNEAQ (reference sequence).

This clone was counted only a few times. The chain has TRBV5-1 and TRBJ2-3, with TRBD1 matching over 7 bases. With 4 bases clipped from V and 6 bases from J, the junction kept 8 bases outside the gene matches. The length of the CDR3 is 14 residues. Germline V CDR1 and CDR2: SGHRS, YFSETQ. In DNA, the CDR3 is TGCGCCAGCAGCCCCGGGACAGATGGGGATACGCAGTATTTT. Amino acid sequence: CASSPGTDGDTQYF.

V is TRBV6-5 and J is TRBJ2-7; TRBD2 matches at 9 bases. V lost 5 bases to trimming and J lost 3 bases; unmatched junction nucleotides: 5. This CDR3 comprises 14 residues. Germline values: CDR1 MNHEY, CDR2 SVGAGI. The CDR3 DNA sequence: TGTGCCAGCAGTACCTATAGCGGGGGCTACGAGCAGTACTTC. Its protein product is CASSTYSGGYEQYF.

The chain employs TRBV5-1 and TRBJ2-3; D is unresolved. Germline-derived CDR1 and CDR2 are SGHRS and YFSETQ. Deletions cut 4 bases from V and 2 bases from J, with 11 bases between. The CDR3 extends over 14 amino acids. DNA of the CDR3: TGCGCCAGCAGCCCGGCACTAACCACAGATACGCAGTATTTT. This sequence encodes CASSPALTTDTQYF.

The rearrangement uses TRBV5-6 and TRBJ1-4, with D perhaps matching TRBD1 (5 bases). CDR3 length: 14 residues. The V gene lost 0 bases and the J gene lost 6 bases, with 9 bases spanning the gap. CDR1 and CDR2 (germline): SGHDT, YYEEEE. The chain's CDR3 is CASSLAGEHEKLFF. Written as DNA, the CDR3 is TGTGCCAGCAGCTTGGCGGGGGAGCATGAAAAACTGTTTTTT. The entire variable domain, with the rest obtained from reference TRBV5-6 and TRBJ1-4, is as follows: DAGVTQSPTHLIKTRGQQVTLRCSPKSGHDTVSWYQQALGQGPQFIFQYYEEEERQRGNFPDRFSGHQFPNYSSELNVNALLLGDSALYLCASSLAGEHEKLFFGSGTQLSVL.

This rearrangement joins TRBV18 to TRBJ2-1, with no clear D. Trimming removed 4 bases from V and 2 bases from J, with 15 bases in between. Germline V lookup: CDR1 KGHSH, CDR2 LQKENI. This CDR3 comprises 16 residues. CDR3 sequence reads: CASSLPWASTYNEQFF. The DNA for the CDR3 is TGTGCCAGCTCACTGCCGTGGGCCTCCACCTACAATGAGCAGTTCTTC.

The rearrangement uses TRBV7-3 and TRBJ2-1, with 10 bases lining up with TRBD1. From germline, CDR1 is SGHTA and CDR2 FQGTGA. The CDR3 is 13 residues long. The V gene end was trimmed by 5 bases and the J gene end by 6 bases; junction bases not matched to a gene: 1. CDR3 coding DNA: TGTGCCAGCAGCAGGACAGGGGGCAATGAGCAGTTCTTC. Its translation: CASSRTGGNEQFF. Supplemented by reference TRBV7-3 and TRBJ2-1, the full variable domain reads GAGVSQTPSNKVTEKGKYVELRCDPISGHTALYWYRQSLGQGPEFLIYFQGTGAADDSGLPNDRFFAVRPEGSVSTLKIQRTERGDSAVYLCASSRTGGNEQFFGPGTRLTVL.

This clone was found a few times. The V and J genes are TRBV19 and TRBJ1-1, with 8 nucleotides matching TRBD1. Germline CDR1 LNHDA, CDR2 SQIVND (reference sequence). This CDR3 contains 20 residues. Germline trimming cut 9 bases from V and 2 bases from J; bases unmatched to any gene: 26. CDR3 protein: CASQLTDREWWRERNTEAFF. The CDR3 DNA is TGTGCCAGCCAGCTGACGGACAGGGAGTGGTGGAGGGAAAGAAACACTGAAGCTTTCTTT.

The V gene is TRBV3-1 (or the pseudogene TRBV3-2), the J gene TRBJ1-2; D ambiguous. CDR3 length: 9 residues. Per germline, CDR1 LGHDT and CDR2 YNNKEL (reference sequence). V gave up 8 bases and J gave up 8 bases, with 6 bases separating them. CDR3: CASRRGYTF. DNA of the CDR3: TGTGCCAGCCGTCGGGGCTACACCTTC.

This clone has more than one count but fewer than ten. The chain carries TRBV10-3 and TRBJ2-3, with D tentatively TRBD1 (5 bases). V dropped 10 bases and J dropped 2 bases, with 16 bases sitting between them. The CDR3 length is 14 residues. Germline CDR1 ENHRY, CDR2 SYGVKD. CDR3 DNA sequence: TGTGCCACCATGACAGCCTGGGACACAGATACGCAGTATTTT. Translating it yields CATMTAWDTDTQYF.

This clone has more than one count but fewer than ten. The chain uses TRBV30 and TRBJ2-7; D is undetermined. This CDR3 has 11 residues. Germline-derived CDR1 and CDR2 are GTSNPN and SVGIG (reference sequence). V lost 5 bases and J lost 6, with 11 bases in between. The CDR3 sequence is CAWGTGGEQYF. The DNA of the CDR3 is TGTGCCTGGGGTACGGGTGGCGAGCAGTACTTC.